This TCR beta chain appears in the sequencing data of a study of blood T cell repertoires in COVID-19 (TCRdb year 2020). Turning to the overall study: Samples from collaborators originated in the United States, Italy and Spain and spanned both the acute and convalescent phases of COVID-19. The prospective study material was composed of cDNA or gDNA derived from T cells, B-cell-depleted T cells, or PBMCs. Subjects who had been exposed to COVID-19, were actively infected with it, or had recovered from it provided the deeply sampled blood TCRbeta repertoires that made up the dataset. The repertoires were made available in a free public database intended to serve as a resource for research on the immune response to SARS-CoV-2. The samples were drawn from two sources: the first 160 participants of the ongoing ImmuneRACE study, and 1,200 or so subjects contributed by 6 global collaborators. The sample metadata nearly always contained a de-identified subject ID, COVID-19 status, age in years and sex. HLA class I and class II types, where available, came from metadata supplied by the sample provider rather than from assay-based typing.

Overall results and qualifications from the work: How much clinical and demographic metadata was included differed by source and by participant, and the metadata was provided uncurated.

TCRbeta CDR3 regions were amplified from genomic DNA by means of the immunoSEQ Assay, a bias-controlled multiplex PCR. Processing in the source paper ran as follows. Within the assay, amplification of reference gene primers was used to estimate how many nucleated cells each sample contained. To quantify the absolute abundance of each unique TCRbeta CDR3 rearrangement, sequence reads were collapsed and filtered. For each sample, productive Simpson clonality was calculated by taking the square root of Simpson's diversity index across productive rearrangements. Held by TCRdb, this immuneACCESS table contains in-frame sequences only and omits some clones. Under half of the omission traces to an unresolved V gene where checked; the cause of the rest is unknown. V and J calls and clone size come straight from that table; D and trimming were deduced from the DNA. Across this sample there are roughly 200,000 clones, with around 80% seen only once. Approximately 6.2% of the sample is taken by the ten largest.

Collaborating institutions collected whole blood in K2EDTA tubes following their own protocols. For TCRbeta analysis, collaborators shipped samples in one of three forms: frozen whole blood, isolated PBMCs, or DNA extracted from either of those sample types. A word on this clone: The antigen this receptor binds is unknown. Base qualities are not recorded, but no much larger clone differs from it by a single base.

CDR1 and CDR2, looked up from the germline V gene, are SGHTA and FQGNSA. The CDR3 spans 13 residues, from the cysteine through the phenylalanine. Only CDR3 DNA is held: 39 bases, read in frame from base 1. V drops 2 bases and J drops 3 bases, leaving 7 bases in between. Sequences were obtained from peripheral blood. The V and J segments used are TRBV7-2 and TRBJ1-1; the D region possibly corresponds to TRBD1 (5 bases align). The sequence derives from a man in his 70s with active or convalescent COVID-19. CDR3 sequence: CASSLNRYTEAFF. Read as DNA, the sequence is TGTGCCAGCAGCTTAAACAGGTACACTGAAGCTTTCTTT.